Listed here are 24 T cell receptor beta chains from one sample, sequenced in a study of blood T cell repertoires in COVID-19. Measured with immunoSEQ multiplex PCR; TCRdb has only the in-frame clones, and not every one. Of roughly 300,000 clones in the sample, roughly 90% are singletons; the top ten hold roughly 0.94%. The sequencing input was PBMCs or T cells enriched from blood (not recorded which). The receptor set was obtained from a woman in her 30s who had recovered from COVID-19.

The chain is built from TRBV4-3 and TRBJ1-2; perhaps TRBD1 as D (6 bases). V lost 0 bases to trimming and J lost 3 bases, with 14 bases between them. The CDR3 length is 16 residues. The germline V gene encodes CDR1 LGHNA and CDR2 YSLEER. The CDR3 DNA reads TGCGCCAGCAGCCAAGAAATACAGGGAAGGTACTATGGCTACACCTTC. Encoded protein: CASSQEIQGRYYGYTF.

The DNA of the CDR3 is TGTGCCAGCAGTGGTACATCCACCGGGGAGCTGTTTTTT. Translated, it gives CASSGTSTGELFF. J is TRBJ2-2 and V is TRBV6-4, with D hard to call. CDR1 and CDR2 from the germline V gene are MRHNA and SNTAGT. V lost 4 bases and J lost 4, with 7 bases in between. CDR3 size: 13 residues.

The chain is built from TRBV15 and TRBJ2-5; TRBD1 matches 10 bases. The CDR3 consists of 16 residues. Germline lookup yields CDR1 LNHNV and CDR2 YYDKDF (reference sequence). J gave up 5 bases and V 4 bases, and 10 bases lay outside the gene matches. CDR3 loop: CATSMGRQGARETQYF. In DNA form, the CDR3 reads TGTGCCACCAGCATGGGGAGACAGGGGGCGAGGGAGACCCAGTACTTC. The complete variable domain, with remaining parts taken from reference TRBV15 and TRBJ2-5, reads DAMVIQNPRYQVTQFGKPVTLSCSQTLNHNVMYWYQQKSSQAPKLLFHYYDKDFNNEADTPDNFQSRRPNTSFCFLDIRSPGLGDTAMYLCATSMGRQGARETQYFGPGTRLLVL.

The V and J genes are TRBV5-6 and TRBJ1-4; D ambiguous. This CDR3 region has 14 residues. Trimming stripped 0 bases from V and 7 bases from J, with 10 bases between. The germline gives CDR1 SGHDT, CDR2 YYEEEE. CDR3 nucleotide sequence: TGTGCCAGCAGCTTGGGAGGGTGGACTGAAAAACTGTTTTTT. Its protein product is CASSLGGWTEKLFF.

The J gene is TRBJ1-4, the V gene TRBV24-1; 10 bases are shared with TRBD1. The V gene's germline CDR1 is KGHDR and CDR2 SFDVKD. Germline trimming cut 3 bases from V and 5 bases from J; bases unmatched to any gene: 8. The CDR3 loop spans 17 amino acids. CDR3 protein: CATSDGDRGLKNEKLFF. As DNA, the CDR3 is TGTGCCACCAGTGATGGTGACAGGGGGCTGAAGAATGAAAAACTGTTTTTT.

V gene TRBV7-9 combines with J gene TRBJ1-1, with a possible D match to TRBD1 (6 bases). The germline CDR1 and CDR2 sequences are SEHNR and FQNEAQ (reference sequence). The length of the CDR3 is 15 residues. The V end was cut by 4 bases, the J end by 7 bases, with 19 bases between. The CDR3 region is CASSSPTGTPFEAFF. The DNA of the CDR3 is TGTGCCAGCAGCTCACCTACCGGGACACCCTTTGAAGCTTTCTTT.

DNA of the CDR3: TGTGCCAGCAGTCCTTCCCCTCTGGGAGAAGGCTATGGCTACACCTTC. This translates into CASSPSPLGEGYGYTF. The chain uses TRBV5-6 and TRBJ1-2; D is uncertain. CDR1 SGHDT and CDR2 YYEEEE come from the germline V gene. The germline V and J ends were trimmed by 5 bases and 4 bases, with 21 bases remaining between them. The CDR3 extends over 16 amino acids.

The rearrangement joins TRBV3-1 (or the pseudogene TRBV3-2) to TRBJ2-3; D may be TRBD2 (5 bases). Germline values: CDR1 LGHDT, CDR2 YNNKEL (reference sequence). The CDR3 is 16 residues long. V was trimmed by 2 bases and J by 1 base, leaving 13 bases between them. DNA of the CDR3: TGTGCCAGCAGCCAATATCCCCGGCGGGGCACAGATACGCAGTATTTT. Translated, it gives CASSQYPRRGTDTQYF.

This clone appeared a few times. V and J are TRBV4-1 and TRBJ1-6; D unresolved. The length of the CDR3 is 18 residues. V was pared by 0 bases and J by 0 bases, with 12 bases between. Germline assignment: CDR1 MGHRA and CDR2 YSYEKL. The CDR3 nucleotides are TGCGCCAGCAGCCAAGATGAGGGCAGAAGCTCCTATAATTCACCCCTCCACTTT. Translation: CASSQDEGRSSYNSPLHF.

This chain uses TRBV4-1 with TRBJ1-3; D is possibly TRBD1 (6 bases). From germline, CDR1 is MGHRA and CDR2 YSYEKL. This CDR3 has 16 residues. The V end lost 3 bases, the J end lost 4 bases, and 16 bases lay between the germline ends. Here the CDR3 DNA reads TGCGCCAGCAGCCAGAGGGCAGGGGAATCGGGAAACACCATATATTTT. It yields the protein CASSQRAGESGNTIYF.

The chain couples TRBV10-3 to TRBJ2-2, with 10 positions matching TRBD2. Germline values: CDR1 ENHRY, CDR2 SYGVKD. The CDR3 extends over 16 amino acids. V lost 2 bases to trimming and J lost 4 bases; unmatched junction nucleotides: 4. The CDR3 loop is CAISERAGGPTGELFF. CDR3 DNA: TGTGCCATCAGTGAGAGAGCGGGGGGGCCCACCGGGGAGCTGTTTTTT.

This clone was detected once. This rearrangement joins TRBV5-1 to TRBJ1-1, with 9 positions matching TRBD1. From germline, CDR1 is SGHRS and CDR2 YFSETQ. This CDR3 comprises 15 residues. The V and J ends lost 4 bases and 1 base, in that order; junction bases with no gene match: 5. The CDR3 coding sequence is TGCGCCAGCAGCCACGGACAGGGGAGGAACACTGAAGCTTTCTTT. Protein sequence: CASSHGQGRNTEAFF.

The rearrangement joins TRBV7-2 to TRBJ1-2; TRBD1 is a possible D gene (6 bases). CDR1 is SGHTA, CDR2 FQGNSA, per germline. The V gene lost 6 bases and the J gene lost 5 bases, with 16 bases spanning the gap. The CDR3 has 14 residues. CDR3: CASRTNRAGYGYTF. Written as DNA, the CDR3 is TGTGCCAGCAGGACAAACAGGGCAGGGTATGGCTACACCTTC.

The CDR3 bases are TGTGCCAGCAGCGTAGGACAGGGGCGACCCGGACTTTACAATGAGCAGTTCTTC. Translating gives CASSVGQGRPGLYNEQFF. The rearrangement uses TRBV9 and TRBJ2-1; TRBD1 matches at 8 bases. The germline V gene encodes CDR1 SGDLS and CDR2 YYNGEE. CDR3 size: 18 residues. Trimming took 0 bases from V and 4 from J; bases not matched to a gene: 12.

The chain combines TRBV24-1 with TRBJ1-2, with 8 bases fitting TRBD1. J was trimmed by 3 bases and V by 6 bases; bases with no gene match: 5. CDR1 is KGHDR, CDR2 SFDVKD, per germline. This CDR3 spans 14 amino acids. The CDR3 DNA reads TGTGCCACCAGTCGAGGACAGGGCGACTATGGCTACACCTTC. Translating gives CATSRGQGDYGYTF.

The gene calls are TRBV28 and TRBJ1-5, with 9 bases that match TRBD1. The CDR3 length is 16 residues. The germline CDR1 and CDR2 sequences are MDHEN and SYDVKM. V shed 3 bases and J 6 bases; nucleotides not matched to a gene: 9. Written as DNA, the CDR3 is TGTGCCAGCAGTTTCAGGTCTTGGGACAGGGTTCAGCCCCAGCATTTT. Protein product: CASSFRSWDRVQPQHF.

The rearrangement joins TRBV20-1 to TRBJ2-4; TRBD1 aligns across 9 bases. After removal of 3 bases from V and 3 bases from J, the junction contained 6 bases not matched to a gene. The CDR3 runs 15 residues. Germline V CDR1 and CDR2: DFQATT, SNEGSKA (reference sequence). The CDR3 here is CSASPPTGGKNIQYF. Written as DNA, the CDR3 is TGCAGTGCTAGTCCCCCGACAGGGGGCAAAAACATTCAGTACTTC.

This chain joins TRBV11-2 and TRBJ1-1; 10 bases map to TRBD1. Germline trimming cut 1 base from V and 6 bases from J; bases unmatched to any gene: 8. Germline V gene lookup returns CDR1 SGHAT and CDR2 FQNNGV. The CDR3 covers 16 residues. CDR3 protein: CASSLGSGTGAPEAFF. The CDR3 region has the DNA TGTGCCAGCAGCTTAGGTTCAGGGACAGGGGCCCCTGAAGCTTTCTTT.

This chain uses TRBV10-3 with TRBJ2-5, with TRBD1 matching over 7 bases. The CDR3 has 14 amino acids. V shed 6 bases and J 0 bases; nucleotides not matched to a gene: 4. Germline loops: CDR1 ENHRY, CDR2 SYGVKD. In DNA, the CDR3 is TGTGCCATCAGAGCGACAGGGAACCAAGAGACCCAGTACTTC. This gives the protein CAIRATGNQETQYF.

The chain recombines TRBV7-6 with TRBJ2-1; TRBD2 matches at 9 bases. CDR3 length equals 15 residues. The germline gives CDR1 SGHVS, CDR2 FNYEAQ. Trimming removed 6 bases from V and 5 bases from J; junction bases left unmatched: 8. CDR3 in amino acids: CASRESGGTDNEQFF. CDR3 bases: TGTGCCAGCAGGGAGAGCGGGGGGACGGACAATGAGCAGTTCTTC.

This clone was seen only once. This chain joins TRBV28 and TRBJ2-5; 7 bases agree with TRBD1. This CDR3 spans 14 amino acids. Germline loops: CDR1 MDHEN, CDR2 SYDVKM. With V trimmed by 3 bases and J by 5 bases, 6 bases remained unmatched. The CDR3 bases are TGTGCCAGCAGTTTGTCGGGACAGTGGGAGACCCAGTACTTC. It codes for CASSLSGQWETQYF.

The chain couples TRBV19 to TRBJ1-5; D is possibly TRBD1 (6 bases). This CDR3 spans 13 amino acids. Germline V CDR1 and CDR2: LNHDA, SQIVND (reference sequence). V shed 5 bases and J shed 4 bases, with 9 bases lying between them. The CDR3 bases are TGTGCCAGTAGTGGGGACACGAATCAGCCCCAGCATTTT. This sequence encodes CASSGDTNQPQHF.

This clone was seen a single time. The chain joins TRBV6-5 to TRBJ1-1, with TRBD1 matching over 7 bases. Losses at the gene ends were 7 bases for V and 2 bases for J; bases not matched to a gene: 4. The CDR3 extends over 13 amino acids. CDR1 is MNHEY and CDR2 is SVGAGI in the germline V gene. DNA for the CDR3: TGTGCCAGCACCGGGACAGCCAACACTGAAGCTTTCTTT. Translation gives CASTGTANTEAFF.

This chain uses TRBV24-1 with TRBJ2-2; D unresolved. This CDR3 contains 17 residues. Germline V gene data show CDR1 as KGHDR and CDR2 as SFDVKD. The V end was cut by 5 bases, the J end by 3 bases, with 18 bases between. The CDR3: CATSGSDFNGDTGELFF. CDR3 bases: TGTGCCACCAGTGGGTCTGACTTTAACGGTGACACCGGGGAGCTGTTTTTT.